The present T cell receptor (beta chain) was sequenced within a study of blood T cell repertoires in COVID-19. CDR1 SEHNR and CDR2 FQNEAQ come from the germline V gene (reference sequence). The CDR3 is 14 residues long. The V end was cut by 5 bases, the J end by 4 bases, with 12 bases between. The protocol was immunoSEQ multiplex PCR, while the TCRdb copy is restricted to in-frame clones and leaves out a portion. The sample includes about 120,000 clones, approximately 71% seen only once; the top ten take 7.9%. This clone was seen only a few times. This sample includes further DNA sequences coding for the same CDR3.

The sample taken for sequencing was peripheral blood. The TCR was taken from a human donor in a cohort sampled during active COVID-19. The chain carries TRBV7-9 and TRBJ1-5, with no clear D. In DNA, the CDR3 is TGTGCCAGCAGCCAATCGACGGGTAATCAGCCCCAGCATTTT. Protein sequence: CASSQSTGNQPQHF.